A selection of T cell receptor beta chains follows, all from one sample in a study of CXCR3-negative and CXCR3-positive naive CD8 T cells. One entry per CDR3 protein, without DNA, is what TCRdb gives after re-calling the 5' RACE reads. The table for this sample gives 80,000 to 95,000 distinct CDR3 sequences. The sequenced material came from naive CXCR3- CD8+ T cells from blood. These receptors originate from a human donor in good health. Some clones in this sample may be carry-over from other donors' samples. CDR3s include the opening cysteine and the closing phenylalanine or tryptophan. Fields, in order: V gene, J gene, clone size, CDR3 protein. Where a row states a size, it is once, few, many or the class of an expanded clone; other rows omit it.

v_call: TRBV9; j_call: TRBJ2-7; clone_size: NA; cdr3_aa: CASSVDGQQRTYEQYF
v_call: TRBV29-1; j_call: TRBJ2-7; clone_size: NA; cdr3_aa: CSVGRPNTYEQYF
v_call: TRBV4-3; j_call: TRBJ2-1; clone_size: NA; cdr3_aa: CASSQDGAAGYNEQFF
v_call: TRBV28; j_call: TRBJ2-1; clone_size: NA; cdr3_aa: CASSQLAGAFNEQFF
v_call: TRBV29-1; j_call: TRBJ2-2; clone_size: NA; cdr3_aa: CSGVRGDTGELFF
v_call: TRBV29-1; j_call: TRBJ2-6; clone_size: NA; cdr3_aa: CSVEGTAISGANVLTF
v_call: TRBV19; j_call: TRBJ2-2; clone_size: NA; cdr3_aa: CASSLDRGLTGELFF
v_call: TRBV30; j_call: TRBJ2-1; clone_size: NA; cdr3_aa: CAWSTYAGGNEQFF
v_call: TRBV29-1; j_call: TRBJ2-2; clone_size: medium-sized; cdr3_aa: CSVPRQGAGELFF
v_call: TRBV3-1; j_call: TRBJ2-4; clone_size: NA; cdr3_aa: CASSQRSPGQLKSLAKNIQYF
v_call: TRBV7-9; j_call: TRBJ1-2; clone_size: NA; cdr3_aa: CASSSQGALVYGYTF
v_call: TRBV7-3; j_call: TRBJ2-6; clone_size: NA; cdr3_aa: CASSLRTGLSGANVLTF
v_call: TRBV7-9; j_call: TRBJ2-7; clone_size: NA; cdr3_aa: CASSLGGNSYEQYF
v_call: TRBV12-3/TRBV12-4; j_call: TRBJ2-3; clone_size: NA; cdr3_aa: CASSWSTDTQYF
v_call: TRBV12-3/TRBV12-4; j_call: TRBJ1-2; clone_size: NA; cdr3_aa: CASHRDFNYGYTF
v_call: TRBV5-1; j_call: TRBJ2-3; clone_size: NA; cdr3_aa: CASSSQYAGTGTTDTQYF
v_call: TRBV4-1; j_call: TRBJ2-1; clone_size: NA; cdr3_aa: CASIQDPRLYNEQFF
v_call: TRBV2; j_call: TRBJ2-1; clone_size: NA; cdr3_aa: CASSEVRTSTVDEQFF
v_call: TRBV7-9; j_call: TRBJ1-1; clone_size: NA; cdr3_aa: CASSLPGQGANTEAFF
v_call: TRBV29-1; j_call: TRBJ2-1; clone_size: NA; cdr3_aa: CSVDGRTSFYNEQFF
v_call: TRBV5-6; j_call: TRBJ2-5; clone_size: NA; cdr3_aa: CASIAPGQGQETQYF
v_call: TRBV7-6; j_call: TRBJ2-5; clone_size: NA; cdr3_aa: CASSLVLRAQETQYF
v_call: TRBV29-1; j_call: TRBJ2-1; clone_size: NA; cdr3_aa: CSARAALYNEQFF
v_call: TRBV28; j_call: TRBJ2-1; clone_size: NA; cdr3_aa: CASSFWGGNSYNEQFF
v_call: TRBV5-1; j_call: TRBJ2-7; clone_size: NA; cdr3_aa: CASAPTSSYEQYF
v_call: TRBV29-1; j_call: TRBJ2-7; clone_size: NA; cdr3_aa: CSVDQGAYEQYF
v_call: TRBV20-1; j_call: TRBJ1-2; clone_size: NA; cdr3_aa: CSARVEGRDYGYTF
v_call: TRBV9; j_call: TRBJ2-7; clone_size: NA; cdr3_aa: CASSPTGQGTYEQYF
v_call: TRBV19; j_call: TRBJ2-1; clone_size: NA; cdr3_aa: CASSLWAGGGNNEQFF
v_call: TRBV5-1; j_call: TRBJ2-7; clone_size: NA; cdr3_aa: CASSTGPRGSYEQYF
v_call: TRBV12-3/TRBV12-4; j_call: TRBJ2-2; clone_size: NA; cdr3_aa: CAILGATGELFF
v_call: TRBV7-9; j_call: TRBJ2-1; clone_size: NA; cdr3_aa: CASSFPGTTYNEQFF
v_call: TRBV2; j_call: TRBJ2-7; clone_size: NA; cdr3_aa: CASSGTGDSYEQYF
v_call: TRBV28; j_call: TRBJ1-2; clone_size: NA; cdr3_aa: CASSPNPGGRYGYTF
v_call: TRBV25-1; j_call: TRBJ1-2; clone_size: NA; cdr3_aa: CASSETTRTGGESF
v_call: TRBV11-2; j_call: TRBJ2-3; clone_size: NA; cdr3_aa: CASSSEWVADTQYF
v_call: TRBV6-2/TRBV6-3; j_call: TRBJ2-1; clone_size: NA; cdr3_aa: CASSYGGGQNEQFF
v_call: TRBV7-2; j_call: TRBJ2-1; clone_size: NA; cdr3_aa: CASSLDPPYNEQFF
v_call: TRBV5-5; j_call: TRBJ2-1; clone_size: NA; cdr3_aa: CASSLEGQGYNEQFF
v_call: TRBV10-2; j_call: TRBJ2-7; clone_size: NA; cdr3_aa: CASSDGRAYEQYF
v_call: TRBV7-9; j_call: TRBJ2-6; clone_size: NA; cdr3_aa: CASSHSLASGANVLTF